A single TCR beta chain is shown here with its context. Its antigen is unidentified. The method was immunoSEQ multiplex PCR; TCRdb's version includes in-frame clones alone and lacks a portion of them. The sample shows 50,000 to 60,000 clones, roughly 89% of them seen only once. This specimen belongs to a study of OX40 agonist ivuxolimab in advanced cancers. Across the whole study: Patient treatment consisted of intravenous ivuxolimab administration every 2 weeks at 0.01 to 10 mg/kg. Partial responses were achieved by three patients, one with hepatocellular carcinoma and two with cutaneous melanoma.

Findings of the study overall: At doses 0.1 to 3.0 mg/kg, CD4+ and CD8+ clones expanded.

Material: CD4+ or CD8+ T cells sorted from blood, obtained in a trial of the OX40 agonist ivuxolimab. The sequence was collected from an adult with an advanced solid tumor such as melanoma, head and neck, liver or kidney cancer.

This chain's CDR3 is CASSPEGQRYQPQHF. CDR3 sequence (DNA): TGTGCCAGCAGCCCCGAAGGACAGCGATATCAGCCCCAGCATTTT. This chain connects TRBV6-6 to TRBJ1-5; possibly TRBD1 for D (6 bases). CDR3 length equals 15 residues. Germline assignment: CDR1 MNHNY and CDR2 SVGAGI (reference sequence). V dropped 6 bases and J dropped 5 bases, with 17 bases sitting between them.